This entry lists 10 T cell receptor beta chains sequenced from one sample in a study of blood T cell repertoires in COVID-19. TCRdb's table, derived via immunoSEQ multiplex PCR, lists solely in-frame clones and lacks some. The table shows about 200,000 clones, with 75% to 85% occurring only once. The specimen was peripheral blood. The receptors here all came from a woman between 70 and 85 years old with COVID-19, enrolled during active disease.

CDR3 protein: CASSLGQIGRAFF. For the CDR3, the DNA is TGTGCCAGCAGCTTAGGGCAGATTGGGAGAGCTTTCTTT. This chain connects TRBV7-9 to TRBJ1-1; D not certain. The CDR3 runs 13 residues. CDR1 is SEHNR and CDR2 is FQNEAQ in the germline V gene (reference sequence). V lost 1 base to trimming and J lost 10 bases, with 13 bases between them.

This sequence joins TRBV25-1 and TRBJ1-5, with TRBD1 matching over 10 bases. V dropped 1 base and J dropped 5; count of bases not matched to a gene: 2. The germline V gene encodes CDR1 MGHDK and CDR2 SYGVNS. The CDR3 covers 15 residues. This CDR3 reads CASSEWGTGDQPQHF. CDR3 DNA sequence: TGTGCCAGCAGTGAATGGGGGACAGGGGATCAGCCCCAGCATTTT.

The chain joins TRBV4-3 to TRBJ1-1, with 7 bases that match TRBD1. Per the germline V gene, CDR1 is LGHNA and CDR2 is YSLEER. J was trimmed by 1 base and V by 4 bases; bases with no gene match: 3. The CDR3 contains 14 residues. Here the CDR3 DNA reads TGCGCCAGCAGCCTAGGGACAGCGAACACTGAAGCTTTCTTT. Encoded protein: CASSLGTANTEAFF.

The sample holds a few counts of this clone. The J gene is TRBJ2-1, the V gene TRBV18; weak D call: TRBD2 (5 bases). The CDR3 is 18 residues long. The V and J ends lost 1 base and 3 bases respectively, with 19 bases between them. Germline assignment: CDR1 KGHSH and CDR2 LQKENI. The CDR3 sequence is CASSPRTPTRGSYNEQFF. In DNA form, the CDR3 reads TGTGCCAGCTCACCACGGACTCCCACCCGAGGGAGCTACAATGAGCAGTTCTTC.

The rearrangement joins TRBV25-1 to TRBJ2-2, with TRBD1 as a possible D gene (6 bases). The germline CDR1 and CDR2 sequences are MGHDK and SYGVNS. V was trimmed by 2 bases and J by 8 bases, leaving 18 bases between them. The CDR3 has 16 residues. The CDR3 DNA reads TGTGCCAGCAGTGAAGTAGGGGGACCGGGTGAAGGGGAGCTGTTTTTT. Amino acid sequence: CASSEVGGPGEGELFF. Full variable domain (outside the CDR3, taken from reference TRBV25-1 and TRBJ2-2): EADIYQTPRYLVIGTGKKITLECSQTMGHDKMYWYQQDPGMELHLIHYSYGVNSTEKGDLSSESTVSRIRTEHFPLTLESARPSHTSQYLCASSEVGGPGEGELFFGEGSRLTVL.

The rearrangement joins TRBV7-9 to TRBJ2-5; 10 bases line up with TRBD1. The germline V gene encodes CDR1 SEHNR and CDR2 FQNEAQ (reference sequence). The CDR3 covers 16 residues. V gave up 3 bases and J gave up 3 bases; unmatched junction bases: 7. CDR3: CASSFLPGQGKETQYF. The CDR3 DNA follows: TGTGCCAGCAGCTTTCTACCGGGACAGGGGAAAGAGACCCAGTACTTC. The whole variable domain, remainder taken from reference TRBV7-9 and TRBJ2-5, is DTGVSQNPRHKITKRGQNVTFRCDPISEHNRLYWYRQTLGQGPEFLTYFQNEAQLEKSRLLSDRFSAERPKGSFSTLEIQRTEQGDSAMYLCASSFLPGQGKETQYFGPGTRLLVL.

This chain links TRBV6-5 with TRBJ2-7; 8 bases align to TRBD2. Germline-derived CDR1 and CDR2 are MNHEY and SVGAGI. V shed 4 bases, J shed 4 bases, and the junction held 6 bases outside the gene matches. The CDR3 is 14 residues long. CDR3 in amino acids: CASSSPGGWYEQYF. The DNA of the CDR3 is TGTGCCAGCAGTTCCCCGGGAGGGTGGTACGAGCAGTACTTC.

This chain joins TRBV5-4 and TRBJ1-4; 9 bases match TRBD1. The germline V gene encodes CDR1 SGHNT and CDR2 YYREEE (reference sequence). Trimming at V came to 4 bases and at J to 12 bases, leaving 10 bases not matched to a gene. This CDR3 has 14 residues. Written as DNA, the CDR3 is TGTGCCAGCAGCCCCGGGACAGGGAGGGTGGAACTGTTTTTT. Residues: CASSPGTGRVELFF.

The chain joins TRBV7-2 to TRBJ2-7; D is unresolved. Germline V gene sequence: CDR1 SGHTA, CDR2 FQGNSA. V shed 7 bases and J shed 6 bases, with 22 bases lying between them. The length of the CDR3 is 15 residues. The CDR3 is CASTLTAGGSGEQYF. The CDR3 DNA reads TGTGCCAGCACCCTAACGGCAGGTGGCTCAGGCGAGCAGTACTTC.

The gene calls are TRBV30 and TRBJ1-1; possibly TRBD1 for D (6 bases). Germline V lookup: CDR1 GTSNPN, CDR2 SVGIG (reference sequence). Trimming left V 5 bases short and J 4 bases short, with 17 bases between. The CDR3 consists of 14 residues. As DNA, the CDR3 is TGTGCCTGGGGGGTAGGAAGCAGGGGCACTGAAGCTTTCTTT. Its translation is CAWGVGSRGTEAFF.